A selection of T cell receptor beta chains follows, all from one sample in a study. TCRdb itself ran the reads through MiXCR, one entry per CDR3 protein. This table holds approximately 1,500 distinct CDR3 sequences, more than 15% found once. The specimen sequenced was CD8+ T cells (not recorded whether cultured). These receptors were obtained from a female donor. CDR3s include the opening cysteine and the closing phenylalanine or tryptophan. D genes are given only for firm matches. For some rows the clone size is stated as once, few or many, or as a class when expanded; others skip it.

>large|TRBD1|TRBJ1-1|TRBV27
TGTGCCAGCAAACTAATCAGGGGGGTTACTGAAGCTTTCTTT
CASKLIRGVTEAFF
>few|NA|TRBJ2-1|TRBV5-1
TGCGCCAGCAGCTTGAAGGCAGGATTTGATGAGCAGTTCTTC
CASSLKAGFDEQFF
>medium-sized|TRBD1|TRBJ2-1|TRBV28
TGTGCCAGCGGGTCCGACAGGGGTTTAGTTGGGGAGCAGTTCTTC
CASGSDRGLVGEQFF
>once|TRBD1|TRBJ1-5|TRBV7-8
TGTGCCAGCAGCTTTCGACAGGGGGCGCGGTCGAATCAGCCCCGGCATTTT
CASSFRQGARSNQPRHF
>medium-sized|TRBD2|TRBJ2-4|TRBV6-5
TGTGCCAGCAGTTCCTCGGGGGGAGGGGAGGACATTCAGTACTTC
CASSSSGGGEDIQYF
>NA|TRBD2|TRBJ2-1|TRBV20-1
TGCAGTGCTAATTCCTCTAGCGGACAATACAATGAGCAGTTCTTC
CSANSSSGQYNEQFF
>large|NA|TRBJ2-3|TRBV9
TGTGCCAGCAGCCACGGCGGGAAAGATACGCAGTATTTT
CASSHGGKDTQYF
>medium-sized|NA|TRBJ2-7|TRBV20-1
TGCAGTGCTAGTAGCGGAGCACTCTCCATATCCTACGAGCAGTACTTC
CSASSGALSISYEQYF
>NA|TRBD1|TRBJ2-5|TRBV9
TGTGCCAGCAGCGCAGGACAGGGGGGGAGTTCGGAGACCCAGTACTTC
CASSAGQGGSSETQYF
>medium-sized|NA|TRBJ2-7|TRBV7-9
TGTGCCAGCAGCTTGTACACAGCCTACGAGCAGTACTTC
CASSLYTAYEQYF
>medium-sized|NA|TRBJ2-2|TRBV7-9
TGTGCCAGCAGTATAGATGTCGGGGAGCTGTTTTTT
CASSIDVGELFF
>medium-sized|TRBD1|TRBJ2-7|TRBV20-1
TGCAGTGCTAGAGTATCCGGGACAGACTTTTACGAGCAGTACTTC
CSARVSGTDFYEQYF
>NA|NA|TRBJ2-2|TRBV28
TGTGCCAGCAGCCTCGGGGCAGGCGACGCCGGGGAGCTGTTTTTT
CASSLGAGDAGELFF
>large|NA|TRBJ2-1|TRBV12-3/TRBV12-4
TGTGCCAGCAGTTACTCCGTTGCGCCTGAGCAGTTCTTC
CASSYSVAPEQFF
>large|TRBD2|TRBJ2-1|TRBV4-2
TGTGCCAGCAGCCATCAAGCGGGAGAGGTAAATGAGCAGTTCTTC
CASSHQAGEVNEQFF
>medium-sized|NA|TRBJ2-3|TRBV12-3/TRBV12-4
TGTGCCAGCAGTCCGGGGGGCCTCACAGATACGCAGTATTTT
CASSPGGLTDTQYF
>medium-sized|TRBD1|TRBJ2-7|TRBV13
TGTGCCAGCAGCTTACCCGGACAGGGAGACGAGCAGTACTTC
CASSLPGQGDEQYF
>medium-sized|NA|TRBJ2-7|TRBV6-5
TGTGCCAGCAGTTACCCACAAGCTGGGCAGGGCGAGCAGTACTTC
CASSYPQAGQGEQYF
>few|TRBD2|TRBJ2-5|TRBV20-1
TGCAGTGCTAGAGATTTGGAGACTAGCGGGGGTTTGGAGACCCAGTACTTC
CSARDLETSGGLETQYF
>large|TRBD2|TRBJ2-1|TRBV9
TGTGCCAGCAGCGTAGGGGCTCCCGGGGGGGATGAGCAGTTCTTC
CASSVGAPGGDEQFF
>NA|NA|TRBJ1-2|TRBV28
TGTGCCAGCAGTCACCTACAGTGTTCCCATGGCTACACCTTC
CASSHLQCSHGYTF
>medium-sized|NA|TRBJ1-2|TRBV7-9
TGTGCCAGCAGGCTTGACAGCCTTAACTATGGCTACACCTTC
CASRLDSLNYGYTF
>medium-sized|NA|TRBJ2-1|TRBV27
TGTGCCAGCAGAATTTATCATGAGCAGTTCTTC
CASRIYHEQFF
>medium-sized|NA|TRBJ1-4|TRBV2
TGTGCCAGCAGGGGGCGCGATGAAAAACTGTTTTTT
CASRGRDEKLFF
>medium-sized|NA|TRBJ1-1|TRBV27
TGTGCCAGCGGGTTCGGGGGGAACGAAGCTTTCTTT
CASGFGGNEAFF
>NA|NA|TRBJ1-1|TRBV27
TGTACAAGCCTCCGTGGGGCTGAAGCTTTCTTT
CTSLRGAEAFF
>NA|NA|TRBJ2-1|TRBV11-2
TGTGCCAGCAGCTTAGAGAGACATGAGCAGTTCTTC
CASSLERHEQFF
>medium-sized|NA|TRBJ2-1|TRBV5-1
TGCGCCAGCTGGGGTCTCTCCTACAATGAGCAGTTCTTC
CASWGLSYNEQFF
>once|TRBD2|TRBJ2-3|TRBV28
TGTGCCAGCAGTCTCACCAGCGGGGGGGTCACAGAAACGCAGTATTTC
CASSLTSGGVTETQYF
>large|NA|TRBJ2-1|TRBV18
TGTGCCAGCTCACCAGTGTTATCCTACAATGAGCAGTTCTTC
CASSPVLSYNEQFF
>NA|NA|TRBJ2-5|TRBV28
TGTGCCAGCCGCCCAGGGGCTAGTCAAGAGGCCCAGTACTTC
CASRPGASQEAQYF
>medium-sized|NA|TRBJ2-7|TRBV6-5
TGTGCCAGCAGTTACGATTCCGGGAGCTCCTACGAGCAGTACTTC
CASSYDSGSSYEQYF
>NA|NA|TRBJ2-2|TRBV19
TGTGCCAGTAGTATAGCAGTAACCGGGGAGCTGTTTTTT
CASSIAVTGELFF
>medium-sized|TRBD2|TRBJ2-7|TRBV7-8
TGTGCCAGCAGCTTGCAAACTAGCGGGAGGCACGAGCAGTACTTC
CASSLQTSGRHEQYF
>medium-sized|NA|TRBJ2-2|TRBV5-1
TGCGCCAGCAGCCCTCCTCTTACCGGGGAGCTGTTTTTT
CASSPPLTGELFF
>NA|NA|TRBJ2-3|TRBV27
TGTGCCAGCAGTGGGCTCCAGGGCACAGAGACGCAGTATTTT
CASSGLQGTETQYF
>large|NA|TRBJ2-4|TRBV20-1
TGCAGTGCTAAGGGCAGGGCCAAAAACATTCAGTACTTC
CSAKGRAKNIQYF
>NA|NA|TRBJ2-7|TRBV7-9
TGTGCCAGCGGCTCTTCCTACGAGCAGTACTTC
CASGSSYEQYF
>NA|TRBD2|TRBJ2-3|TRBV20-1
TGCAGTGCGCGTGGGGTGGCCACCAGCGGGGGACCCACAGATACGCAGTATTTT
CSARGVATSGGPTDTQYF
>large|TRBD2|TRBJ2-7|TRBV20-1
TGCAGTGCTAGAGGGACTAGCTACGGAGGGAGGGGACCCGAGCAGTACTTC
CSARGTSYGGRGPEQYF
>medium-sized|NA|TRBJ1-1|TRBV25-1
TGTGCCAGTTCCCCGACGGGAAACACTGAAGCTTTCTTT
CASSPTGNTEAFF
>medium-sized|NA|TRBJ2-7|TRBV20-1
TGCAGTTCCCGCGGCGGATACGAGCAGTACTTC
CSSRGGYEQYF
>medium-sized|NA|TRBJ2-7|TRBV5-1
TGCGCCAGCAGCTTCTACGGGGCCGGCGGCGAGCAGTACTTC
CASSFYGAGGEQYF
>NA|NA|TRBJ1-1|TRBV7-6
TGTGCCAGCAGCTTAGCTGACTTGAGAGCGGGGGAAATTGAAGCTTTCTTT
CASSLADLRAGEIEAFF
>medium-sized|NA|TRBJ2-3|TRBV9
TGTGCCAGCAGCACCTACACAGATACGCAGTATTTT
CASSTYTDTQYF
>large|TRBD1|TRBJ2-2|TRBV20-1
TGCAGTGCTAGGAATTACAGGGGTGGCACCGGGGAGCTGTTTTTT
CSARNYRGGTGELFF
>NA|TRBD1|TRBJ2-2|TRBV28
TGTGCCAGCAGCCTCGGGACAGGCGACATCGGGGAGCTGTCTTTT
CASSLGTGDIGELSF
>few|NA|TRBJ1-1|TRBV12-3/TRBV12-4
TGTGCCAGCAGTCCCCTGGGGCAGAACACTGAAGCTTTCTTT
CASSPLGQNTEAFF
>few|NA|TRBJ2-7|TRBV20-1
TGCAGTGCCAGGCCCGGACTATCGGACGAGCAGTGCTTC
CSARPGLSDEQCF
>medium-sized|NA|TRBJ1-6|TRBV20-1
TGCAGCCCCCGTCCACTGAGCTCCTATAATTCACCCCTCCACTTT
CSPRPLSSYNSPLHF
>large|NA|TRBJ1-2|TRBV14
TGTGCCAGCAGCCAAGAACCTGGCTATGGCTACACCTTC
CASSQEPGYGYTF
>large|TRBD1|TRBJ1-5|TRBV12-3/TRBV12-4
TGTGCCAGCAGTCCGACAGGGGATCAGCCCCAGCATTTT
CASSPTGDQPQHF
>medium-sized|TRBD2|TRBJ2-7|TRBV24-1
TGTGCCACCAGTGATTATAGCGGGAGTGTAAACGAGCAGTACTTC
CATSDYSGSVNEQYF
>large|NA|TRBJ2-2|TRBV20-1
TGCAGTGCTCCCTTTGTCACAGGGCGGAGCGGGGAGCTGTTTTTT
CSAPFVTGRSGELFF
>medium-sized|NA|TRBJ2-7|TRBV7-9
TGTGCCAGCAGCTTAGCGATCGGCCAGGGAAACTACGAGCAGTACTTC
CASSLAIGQGNYEQYF
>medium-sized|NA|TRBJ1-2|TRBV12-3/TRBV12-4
TGTGCCAGCAGAACCACCTATGGCTACACCTTC
CASRTTYGYTF
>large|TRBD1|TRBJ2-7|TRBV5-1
TGCGCCAGCAGCTTGGGGGGCGGACAGGCTGGTTACGAGCAGTACTTC
CASSLGGGQAGYEQYF
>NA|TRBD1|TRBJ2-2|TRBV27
TGTGCCAGTACTAAAGGGGGCGCGGAGCTGTTTTTT
CASTKGGAELFF
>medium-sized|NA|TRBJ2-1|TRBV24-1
TGTGCCACCAGTGGTACAGGTGACAATGAGCAGTTCTTC
CATSGTGDNEQFF
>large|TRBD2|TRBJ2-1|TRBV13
TGTGCCAGCAGGGACCGGACTAGCGGCTACAATGAGCAGTTCTTC
CASRDRTSGYNEQFF